The present T cell receptor (beta chain) was sequenced within a study of cytomegalovirus exposure and HLA in healthy donors. Study-level points and caveats: About 87% or about 30% of the time was how often most TCR beta V segments were productive, according to an earlier analysis. Follow-up analysis found HLA locus-dependent TCR association rates, highest for DRB1 and lowest for HLA-C. A missense DCLRE1C variant was associated with V- and J-gene trimming of TCR beta chains in a later analysis, and an independent cohort replicated the association.

It was with 60 Vbeta and 13 Jbeta primers that the PCR ran. Measured with immunoSEQ multiplex PCR; TCRdb has only the in-frame clones, and not every one. The sample gives 65,000 to 95,000 clones, about four fifths of which show up once; around 5.8% is in the top ten. As to this clone: Its specificity is unknown.

Participants comprised healthy donors of bone marrow. This CDR3 has 16 residues. Germline lookup yields CDR1 SGHVS and CDR2 FNYEAQ. V gave up 5 bases and J gave up 4 bases; unmatched junction bases: 4. The sample taken for sequencing was PBMCs. This sequence was found in a male donor in good health and CMV-seropositive. The chain is built from TRBV7-6 and TRBJ2-2; 13 positions match TRBD2. Here the CDR3 reads CASSPGTSGVTGELFF. CDR3 DNA sequence: TGTGCCAGCAGCCCAGGGACTAGCGGGGTCACCGGGGAGCTGTTTTTT. Drawing the rest from reference TRBV7-6 and TRBJ2-2, the complete variable domain is GAGVSQSPRYKVTKRGQDVALRCDPISGHVSLYWYRQALGQGPEFLTYFNYEAQQDKSGLPNDRFSAERPEGSISTLTIQRTEQRDSAMYRCASSPGTSGVTGELFFGEGSRLTVL.